Shown below are 11 T cell receptor beta chains from a single sample sequenced in a study of regulatory T cells in long-lasting Graves disease. The time point: persistent/refractory GD, antithyroid drugs over 5 years with positive TRAb. Making the TCR library involved RNA that had been extracted from PBMCs. For TCR beta, libraries came from iRepertoire HTBI primers and Arm-PCR of CDR3 regions. MiXCR was run by TCRdb on the multiplex PCR reads, yielding one entry per CDR3 protein. Altogether fewer than 600,000 distinct CDR3 sequences are present, around a fifth being singletons, with the ten largest covering around 13%. The input for sequencing was peripheral blood mononuclear cells (PBMCs), taken when the disease was refractory, from a patient treated with antithyroid drugs. These receptors all come from a female donor with Graves disease.

This clonotype was counted only a few times. The genes are TRBV7-3 and TRBJ1-5; TRBD1 matches 8 bases. After removal of 2 bases from V and 11 bases from J, the junction contained 11 bases not matched to a gene. CDR1 and CDR2 (germline): SGHTA, FQGTGA. This CDR3 comprises 15 residues. CDR3 coding DNA: TGTGCCAGCAGCTTATGCAGGGGGCGCCGGGAGGCCCAGCATTTT. It is translated as CASSLCRGRREAQHF. Based on the CDR3 plus reference TRBV7-3 and TRBJ1-5, the full variable domain is GAGVSQTPSNKVTEKGKYVELRCDPISGHTALYWYRQSLGQGPEFLIYFQGTGAADDSGLPNDRFFAVRPEGSVSTLKIQRTERGDSAVYLCASSLCRGRREAQHFGDGTRLSIL.

The rearrangement links TRBV6-9 to TRBJ2-7; 7 bases are a match to TRBD1. CDR1 MNHGY and CDR2 SVAAGI come from the germline V gene. Trimming cost V 4 bases and J 5 bases; bases outside gene matches: 11. This CDR3 is 15 amino acids long. The CDR3 nucleotides read TGTGCCAGCAGTTCCGTCGACAGGGTCCTCGACGAGCAGTACTTC. Its protein is CASSSVDRVLDEQYF.

This clonotype has more than one count but fewer than ten. The chain has TRBV5-8 and TRBJ1-5; D unclear. The CDR3 totals 12 residues. V lost 2 bases and J 7 bases, leaving 7 bases between the germline ends. The V gene's germline CDR1 is SGHTS and CDR2 YDEGEE. CDR3 residues: CASSFRSQPQHF. DNA of the CDR3: TGTGCCAGCAGCTTCAGAAGCCAGCCCCAGCATTTT.

At least ten counts were recorded for this clonotype. The genes are TRBV5-6 and TRBJ2-7; D is possibly TRBD2 (6 bases). The V gene's germline CDR1 is SGHDT and CDR2 YYEEEE. V was pared by 7 bases and J by 5 bases, with 16 bases between. This CDR3 contains 13 residues. The CDR3 bases are TGTGCCAGCGCTCCGTTGGGCGGGAACGAGCAGTACTTC. Protein product: CASAPLGGNEQYF.

This clonotype was picked up many times. V usage is TRBV7-2 and J usage is TRBJ2-7; D call uncertain. The CDR3 runs to 12 residues. Looked up from germline, CDR1 is SGHTA and CDR2 is FQGNSA. Trimming stripped 8 bases from V and 0 bases from J, with 8 bases between. The CDR3, as DNA: TGTGCCAGCGGGCGCCCCTCCTACGAGCAGTACTTC. This translates into CASGRPSYEQYF.

This clonotype was seen repeatedly, ten times or more. The chain employs TRBV7-9 and TRBJ1-5; 8 bases align to TRBD1. Trimming took 1 base from V and 4 from J; bases not matched to a gene: 3. Per germline, CDR1 SEHNR and CDR2 FQNEAQ (reference sequence). The CDR3 is made up of 15 amino acids. CDR3 nucleotide sequence: TGTGCCAGCAGCTTAGAGGGGACAGGTAATCAGCCCCAGCATTTT. Amino acid sequence: CASSLEGTGNQPQHF.

This clonotype was detected many times. This chain uses TRBV7-9 with TRBJ1-6; a weak D match, TRBD1 (5 bases). Germline CDR1 reads SEHNR; CDR2 reads FQNEAQ (reference sequence). The CDR3 is 15 residues long. Deletions cut 3 bases from V and 9 bases from J, with 15 bases between. CDR3 sequence reads: CASSFGSRVGSPLHF. The DNA for the CDR3 is TGTGCCAGCAGCTTCGGGAGCAGGGTTGGTTCACCCCTCCACTTT.

This chain joins TRBV7-2 and TRBJ1-1; possibly TRBD1 for D (5 bases). CDR1 is SGHTA, CDR2 FQGNSA, per germline. V lost 2 bases and J 11 bases, leaving 9 bases between the germline ends. The CDR3 sequence is 11 residues long. The CDR3 sequence is CASSLTRAAFF. The CDR3 nucleotides are TGTGCCAGCAGCTTAACCAGGGCGGCTTTCTTT.

Concerning this clonotype: A much larger clone differs from this one at a single base, so this may be a read error. The rearrangement uses TRBV7-3 and TRBJ1-5; 7 nucleotides agree with TRBD1. Per germline, CDR1 SGHTA and CDR2 FQGTGA. The trim removed 3 bases at V and 6 bases at J, leaving 8 bases unmatched. The CDR3 contains 15 residues. CDR3: CASSFDRAKVQPQHF. As DNA, the CDR3 is TGTGCCAGCAGCTTCGACAGGGCTAAGGTTCAGCCCCAGCATTTT.

This clonotype was observed a handful of times. The chain has TRBV28 and TRBJ2-4, with a weak D call TRBD2 (7 bases). CDR1 MDHEN and CDR2 SYDVKM come from the germline V gene. CDR3 size: 15 residues. V was pared by 2 bases and J by 9 bases, with 17 bases between. CDR3 residues: CASSLEEGRGVIQYF. In DNA form, the CDR3 reads TGTGCCAGCAGTTTAGAAGAAGGGAGGGGGGTCATTCAGTACTTC.

This clonotype was picked up many times. The chain links TRBV10-3 to TRBJ2-7; TRBD1 matches at 8 bases. CDR3 length: 15 residues. J was trimmed by 4 bases and V by 6 bases; bases with no gene match: 11. Germline lookup yields CDR1 ENHRY and CDR2 SYGVKD. The CDR3 DNA sequence: TGTGCCATCAGGAGAGACAGGGGTAGGGGGTACGAGCAGTACTTC. Protein sequence: CAIRRDRGRGYEQYF.